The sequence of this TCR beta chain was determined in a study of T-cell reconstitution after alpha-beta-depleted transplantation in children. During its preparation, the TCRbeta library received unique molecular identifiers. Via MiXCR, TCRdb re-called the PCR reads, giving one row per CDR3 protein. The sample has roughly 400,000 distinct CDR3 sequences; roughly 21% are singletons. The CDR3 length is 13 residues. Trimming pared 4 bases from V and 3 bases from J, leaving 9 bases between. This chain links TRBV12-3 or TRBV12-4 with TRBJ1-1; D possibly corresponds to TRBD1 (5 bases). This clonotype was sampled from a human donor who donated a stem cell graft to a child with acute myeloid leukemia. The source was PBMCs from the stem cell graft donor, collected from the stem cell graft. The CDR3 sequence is CASSYRQHTEAFF. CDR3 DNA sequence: TGTGCCAGCAGTTATAGACAGCACACTGAAGCTTTCTTT.